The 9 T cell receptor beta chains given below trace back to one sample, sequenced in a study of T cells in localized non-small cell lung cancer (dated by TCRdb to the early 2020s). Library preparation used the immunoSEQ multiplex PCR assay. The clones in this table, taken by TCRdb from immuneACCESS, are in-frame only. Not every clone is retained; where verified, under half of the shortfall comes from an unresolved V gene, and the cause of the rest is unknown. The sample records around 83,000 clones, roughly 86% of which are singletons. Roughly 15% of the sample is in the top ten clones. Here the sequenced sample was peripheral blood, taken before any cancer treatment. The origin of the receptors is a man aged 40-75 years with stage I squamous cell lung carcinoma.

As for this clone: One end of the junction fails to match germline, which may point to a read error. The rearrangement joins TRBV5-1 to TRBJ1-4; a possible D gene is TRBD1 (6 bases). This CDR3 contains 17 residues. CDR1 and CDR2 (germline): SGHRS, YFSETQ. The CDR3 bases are TGCGCCAGCAGATTGGGATTCGCAGGGGTGTCTAATGAAAAACTGTTTTTT. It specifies CASRLGFAGVSNEKLFF.

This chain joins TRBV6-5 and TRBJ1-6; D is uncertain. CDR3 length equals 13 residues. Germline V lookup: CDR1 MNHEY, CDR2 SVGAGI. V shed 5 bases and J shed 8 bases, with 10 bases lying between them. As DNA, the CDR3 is TGTGCCAGCAGTGCGGGTCTTTATTCACCCCTCCACTTT. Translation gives CASSAGLYSPLHF.

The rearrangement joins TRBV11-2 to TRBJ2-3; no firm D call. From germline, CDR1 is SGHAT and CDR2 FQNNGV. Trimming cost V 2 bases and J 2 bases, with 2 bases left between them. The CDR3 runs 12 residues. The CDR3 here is CASSLNTDTQYF. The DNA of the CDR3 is TGTGCCAGCAGCTTAAACACAGATACGCAGTATTTT.

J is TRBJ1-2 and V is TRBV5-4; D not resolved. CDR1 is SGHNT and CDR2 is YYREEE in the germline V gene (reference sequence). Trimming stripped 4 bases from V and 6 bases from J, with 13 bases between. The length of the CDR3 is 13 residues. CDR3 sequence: CASSRRVQDGYTF. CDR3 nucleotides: TGTGCCAGCAGCCGGAGGGTGCAGGATGGCTACACCTTC.

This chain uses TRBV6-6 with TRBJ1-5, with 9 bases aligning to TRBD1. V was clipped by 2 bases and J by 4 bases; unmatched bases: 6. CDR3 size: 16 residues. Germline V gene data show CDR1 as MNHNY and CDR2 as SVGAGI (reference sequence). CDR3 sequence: CASSYEDRGGNQPQHF. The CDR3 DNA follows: TGTGCCAGCAGTTACGAGGACAGGGGAGGGAATCAGCCCCAGCATTTT.

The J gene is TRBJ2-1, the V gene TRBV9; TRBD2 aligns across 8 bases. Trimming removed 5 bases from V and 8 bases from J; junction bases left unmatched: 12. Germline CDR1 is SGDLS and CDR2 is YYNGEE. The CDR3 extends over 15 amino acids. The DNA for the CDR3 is TGTGCCAGCAGTTATATCGGGGGGGCTTTTGATGAGCAGTTCTTC. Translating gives CASSYIGGAFDEQFF.

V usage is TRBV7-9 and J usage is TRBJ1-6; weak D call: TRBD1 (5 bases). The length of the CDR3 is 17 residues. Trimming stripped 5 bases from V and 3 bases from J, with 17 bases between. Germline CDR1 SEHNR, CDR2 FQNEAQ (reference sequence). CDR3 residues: CASSPSRPGYYNSPLHF. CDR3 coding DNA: TGTGCCAGCAGCCCATCCCGGCCAGGGTACTATAATTCACCCCTCCACTTT.

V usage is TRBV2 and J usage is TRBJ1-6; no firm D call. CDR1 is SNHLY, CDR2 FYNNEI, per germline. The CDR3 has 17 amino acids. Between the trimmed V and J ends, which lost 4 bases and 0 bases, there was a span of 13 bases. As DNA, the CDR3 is TGTGCCAGCAGTGTACGACATGCTAGCTCCTATAATTCACCCCTCCACTTT. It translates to CASSVRHASSYNSPLHF.

The CDR3 reads CASSPRTGHQPQHF. As DNA, the CDR3 is TGTGCCAGCTCACCCCGGACAGGGCATCAGCCCCAGCATTTT. The genes are TRBV18 and TRBJ1-5, with 8 bases aligning to TRBD1. In germline, CDR1 is KGHSH, CDR2 LQKENI. The CDR3 runs 14 residues. After removal of 3 bases from V and 5 bases from J, the junction contained 3 bases not matched to a gene. Variable domain in full (rest from reference TRBV18 and TRBJ1-5): NAGVMQNPRHLVRRRGQEARLRCSPMKGHSHVYWYRQLPEEGLKFMVYLQKENIIDESGMPKERFSAEFPKEGPSILRIQQVVRGDSAAYFCASSPRTGHQPQHFGDGTRLSIL.